A selection of T cell receptor beta chains follows, all from one sample in a study of cytomegalovirus exposure and HLA in healthy donors. Data came from immunoSEQ multiplex PCR; TCRdb stores just in-frame clones and leaves some out. The data show 160,000 or so clones, over 75% seen once. The specimen sequenced was PBMCs. These receptors came from a man aged 60 to 75 in good health and CMV-seronegative. Each CDR3 is given with its conserved first and last residue. Fields, in order: J gene, clone size, V gene, D gene, CDR3 DNA, CDR3 protein. D genes are given only for firm matches. Size is omitted from some rows. Given values are once, few, many or a class for expanded clones.

>TRBJ1-1|few|TRBV15|TRBD1
TGTGCCACCAGCAGAGAAGGGGGCCCTCCAAACACTGAAGCTTTCTTT
CATSREGGPPNTEAFF
>TRBJ1-3|NA|TRBV5-1|TRBD1
TGCGCCAGCAGCTTGGGGCAGGGGGCCACTGGAAACACCATATATTTT
CASSLGQGATGNTIYF
>TRBJ2-5|once|TRBV7-9|TRBD1
TGTGCCAGCAGCTTCCCCGGGACAGCTCTACAAGAGACCCAGTACTTC
CASSFPGTALQETQYF
>TRBJ2-2|few|TRBV6-4|NA
TGTGCCAGCAGTCCCAGGGACACCGGGGAGCTGTTTTTT
CASSPRDTGELFF
>TRBJ1-4|NA|TRBV28|NA
TGTGCCAGCAGCCGTAATCAGGGTTTTAGTGAAAAACTGTTTTTT
CASSRNQGFSEKLFF
>TRBJ1-1|NA|TRBV6-6|TRBD1
TGTGCCAGCAGTGCAGGGGGCCCTAACACTGAAGCTTTCTTT
CASSAGGPNTEAFF
>TRBJ2-3|NA|TRBV19|TRBD2
TGTGCCAGTAGTGCCCCGACTAGCGGGAGTAAGGCGCAGTATTTT
CASSAPTSGSKAQYF
>TRBJ1-1|NA|TRBV2|NA
TGTGCCAGCAGTGAATTGGGCTTCGCTGAAGCTTTCTTT
CASSELGFAEAFF
>TRBJ2-7|NA|TRBV28|NA
TGTGCCAGCAGTTTAATATTCCACGAGCAGTACTTC
CASSLIFHEQYF
>TRBJ2-1|NA|TRBV6-5|TRBD1
TGTGCCAGCCGTGAAAGGGGGCACAATGAGCAGTTCTTC
CASRERGHNEQFF
>TRBJ2-5|once|TRBV5-5|TRBD2
TGTGCCAGCCACGTGGGGGGGGGAGAGACCCAGTACTTC
CASHVGGGETQYF
>TRBJ2-3|many|TRBV7-6|NA
TGTGCCAGCAGCTTAGGCGGGGGCACCACAGATACGCAGTATTTT
CASSLGGGTTDTQYF
>TRBJ2-1|NA|TRBV7-2|NA
TGTGCCAGCAGATTACCTGGGGGTAGGGGTAGCGGTGAGCAGTTCTTC
CASRLPGGRGSGEQFF
>TRBJ2-3|NA|TRBV10-1|NA
TGCGCCAGCAGGAGGAGCGGATCTAGCACAGATACGCAGTATTTT
CASRRSGSSTDTQYF
>TRBJ1-2|NA|TRBV28|NA
TGTGCCAGCAGTTCCGGGGGAAGCAAGGGAAACTATGGCTACACCTTC
CASSSGGSKGNYGYTF